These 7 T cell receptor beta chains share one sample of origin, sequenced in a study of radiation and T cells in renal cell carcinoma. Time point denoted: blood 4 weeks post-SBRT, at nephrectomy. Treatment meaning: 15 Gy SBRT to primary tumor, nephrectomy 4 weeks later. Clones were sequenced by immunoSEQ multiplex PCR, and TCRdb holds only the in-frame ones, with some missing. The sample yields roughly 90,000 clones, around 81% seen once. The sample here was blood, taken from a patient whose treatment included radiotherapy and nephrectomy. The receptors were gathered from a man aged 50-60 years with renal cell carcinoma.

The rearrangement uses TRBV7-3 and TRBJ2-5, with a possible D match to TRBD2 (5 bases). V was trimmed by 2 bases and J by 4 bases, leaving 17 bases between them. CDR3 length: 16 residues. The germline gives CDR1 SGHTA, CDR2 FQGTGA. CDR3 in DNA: TGTGCCAGCAGCTTAGAAGGTCGGGCTAGCTTAGAGACCCAGTACTTC. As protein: CASSLEGRASLETQYF.

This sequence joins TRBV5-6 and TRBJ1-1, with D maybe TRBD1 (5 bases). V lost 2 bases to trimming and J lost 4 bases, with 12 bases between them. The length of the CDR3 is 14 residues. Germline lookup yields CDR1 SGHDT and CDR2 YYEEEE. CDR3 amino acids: CASSLMGVGTEAFF. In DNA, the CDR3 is TGTGCCAGCAGCTTAATGGGGGTCGGCACTGAAGCTTTCTTT.

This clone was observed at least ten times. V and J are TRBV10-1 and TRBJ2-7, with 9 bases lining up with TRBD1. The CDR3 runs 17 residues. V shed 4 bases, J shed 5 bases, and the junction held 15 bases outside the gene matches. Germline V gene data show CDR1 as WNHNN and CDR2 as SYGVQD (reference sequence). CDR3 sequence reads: CASSGRSGQGPINEQYF. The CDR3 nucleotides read TGCGCCAGCAGTGGAAGGTCGGGACAGGGTCCAATTAACGAGCAGTACTTC.

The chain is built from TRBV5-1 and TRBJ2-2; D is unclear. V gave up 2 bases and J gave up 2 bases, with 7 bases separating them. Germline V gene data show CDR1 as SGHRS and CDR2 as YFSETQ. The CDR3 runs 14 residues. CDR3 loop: CASSLDTNTGELFF. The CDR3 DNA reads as TGCGCCAGCAGCTTAGATACAAACACCGGGGAGCTGTTTTTT.

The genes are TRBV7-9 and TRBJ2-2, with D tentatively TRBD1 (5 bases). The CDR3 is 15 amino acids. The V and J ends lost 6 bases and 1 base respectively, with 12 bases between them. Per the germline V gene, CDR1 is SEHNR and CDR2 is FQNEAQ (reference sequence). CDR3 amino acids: CASSLPTENTGELFF. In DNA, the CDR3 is TGTGCCAGCAGTTTGCCGACAGAGAACACCGGGGAGCTGTTTTTT.

CDR3 DNA sequence: TGTGCCAGCAGTTTATCGACGGGGCCTGAAAAACTGTTTTTT. This encodes CASSLSTGPEKLFF. The chain employs TRBV27 and TRBJ1-4, with a tentative D call TRBD1 (5 bases). The CDR3 contains 14 residues. The V end lost 0 bases, the J end lost 7 bases, and 9 bases lay between the germline ends. Germline V gene sequence: CDR1 MNHEY, CDR2 SMNVEV (reference sequence). Filled out from reference TRBV27 and TRBJ1-4, the complete variable domain reads EAQVTQNPRYLITVTGKKLTVTCSQNMNHEYMSWYRQDPGLGLRQIYYSMNVEVTDKGDVPEGYKVSRKEKRNFPLILESPSPNQTSLYFCASSLSTGPEKLFFGSGTQLSVL.

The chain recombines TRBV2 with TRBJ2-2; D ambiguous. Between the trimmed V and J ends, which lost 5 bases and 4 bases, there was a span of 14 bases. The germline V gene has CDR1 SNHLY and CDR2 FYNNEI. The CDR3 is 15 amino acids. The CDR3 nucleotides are TGTGCCAGCAGTTCGGAAGCCGTGGTCACCGGGGAGCTGTTTTTT. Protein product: CASSSEAVVTGELFF.